These T cell receptor beta chains were read from a single sample in a study of blood T cell repertoires in COVID-19. Assay: immunoSEQ multiplex PCR; the TCRdb copy retains only in-frame clones and omits some. This sample has over 200,000 clones, with 84% found just once. The specimen sequenced was PBMCs or T cells enriched from blood (not recorded which). The origin of the receptors is a man aged 55 to 69 who had recovered from COVID-19. Both conserved end residues are part of each CDR3. A D gene is named only where the DNA matches it firmly. Some rows mark clone size as missing; the rest say once, few, many or name a class of expanded clone.

d_call	v_call	clone_size	j_call	cdr3_nt	cdr3_aa
TRBD1	TRBV13	-	TRBJ1-1	TGTGCCAGCCGCTCCCAAGGGACAGGGCACCCTGAAGCTTTCTTT	CASRSQGTGHPEAFF
-	TRBV6-2/TRBV6-3	few	TRBJ1-5	TGTGCCAGCAGTTACGTGCGAAGTAGCAATCAGCCCCAGCATTTT	CASSYVRSSNQPQHF
TRBD2	TRBV7-3	-	TRBJ2-1	TGTGCCAGCAGCCCCACAAGCGGGGGGGTCAATGAGCAGTTCTTC	CASSPTSGGVNEQFF
TRBD2	TRBV3-1/TRBV3-2	-	TRBJ2-1	TGTGCCAGCAGCCAAGGACTAGCCGATCTCTACAATGAGCAGTTCTTC	CASSQGLADLYNEQFF
-	TRBV5-1	many	TRBJ1-6	TGCGCCAGCAGCTACGGGGGTGAGGATTCACCCCTCCACTTT	CASSYGGEDSPLHF
-	TRBV5-6	-	TRBJ1-2	TGTGCCAGCAGCTTGGGGACTGGCTATGGCTACACCTTC	CASSLGTGYGYTF
-	TRBV6-5	-	TRBJ2-1	TGTGCCAGCAGTACCGGGACAAAGGGGCAGTTCTTC	CASSTGTKGQFF
TRBD2	TRBV4-3	-	TRBJ2-1	TGCGCCAGCAGCCAAGAAGGGCTAGCGGGGGGCAGCTCCTACAATGAGCAGTTCTTC	CASSQEGLAGGSSYNEQFF
-	TRBV9	-	TRBJ1-3	TGTGCCAGCAGCAGCCAGACGGGCTCTGGAAACACCATATATTTT	CASSSQTGSGNTIYF
TRBD2	TRBV5-6	-	TRBJ2-3	TGTGCCAGCAGCTATAGCGGGGGATATACGCAGTATTTT	CASSYSGGYTQYF
-	TRBV4-3	once	TRBJ2-5	TGCGCCAGCAGCCAAGATACGGGGGGCTACCAAGAGACCCAGTACTTC	CASSQDTGGYQETQYF
TRBD1	TRBV14	once	TRBJ2-1	TGTGCCAGCAGCCCGTCAGGGACAGGGGGTTACAATGAGCAGTTCTTC	CASSPSGTGGYNEQFF
-	TRBV11-3	few	TRBJ2-7	TGTGCCAGCAGCGATGGCAGGGCCTACGAGCAGTACTTC	CASSDGRAYEQYF
TRBD1	TRBV30	once	TRBJ1-2	TGTGCCTGTAGTGACAGGGGGCGGGATGGCTACACCTTC	CACSDRGRDGYTF
-	TRBV7-9	-	TRBJ2-7	TGTGCCAGCAGCCCCAGAGGGAGCTCCTACGAGCAGTACTTC	CASSPRGSSYEQYF
TRBD2	TRBV4-2	-	TRBJ2-3	TGTGCCAGCAGCTTTCTAGCGGGGGGTTTTGGAACAGATACGCAGTATTTT	CASSFLAGGFGTDTQYF
-	TRBV19	-	TRBJ2-2	TGTGCCAGTAGCCGGAGGGAAACCGGGGAGCTGTTTTTT	CASSRRETGELFF
-	TRBV3-1/TRBV3-2	-	TRBJ1-4	TGTGCCAGCAGCCAAGAGGTAGGGAGTGAAAAACTGTTTTTT	CASSQEVGSEKLFF
TRBD1	TRBV6-2/TRBV6-3	many	TRBJ1-3	TGTGCCAGCAGTTATGGGACAGCTGGAAACACCATATATTTT	CASSYGTAGNTIYF
TRBD1	TRBV5-1	few	TRBJ2-7	TGCGCCAGCAGCACTCTACAGGGGTCCTACGAGCAGTACTTC	CASSTLQGSYEQYF
TRBD2	TRBV27	-	TRBJ2-7	TGTGCCAGCAGTTTATCGTTCGGGGGGACCCTAACCTACGAGCAGTACTTC	CASSLSFGGTLTYEQYF
-	TRBV14	-	TRBJ1-2	TGTGCCAGCAGCCAAGGGCTCAGGGAAACTTCCTATGGCTACACCTTC	CASSQGLRETSYGYTF
-	TRBV29-1	-	TRBJ1-1	TGCAGCGCCGCAGGGAGGGGAAACACTGAAGCTTTCTTT	CSAAGRGNTEAFF
-	TRBV7-9	once	TRBJ2-7	TGTGCCAGCAGCTTAGTAAGCCCCGGGGGCGAGCAGTACTTC	CASSLVSPGGEQYF
-	TRBV7-2	-	TRBJ1-5	TGTGCCAGCAGCTTAGTGGGGGGTGGTAGCAATCAGCCCCAGCATTTT	CASSLVGGGSNQPQHF
-	TRBV7-8	once	TRBJ2-7	TGTGCCAGCAGCTTAGGGTTTCAGGCTACCTACGAGCAGTACTTC	CASSLGFQATYEQYF
-	TRBV18	-	TRBJ2-3	TGTGCCAGCTCACCAAGTGTGACAGCCACAGATACGCAGTATTTT	CASSPSVTATDTQYF
-	TRBV4-3	few	TRBJ2-7	TGCGCCAGCAGCCAAGGGGATTCCGGAGGGCAGTACTTC	CASSQGDSGGQYF
TRBD1	TRBV6-2/TRBV6-3	-	TRBJ1-5	TGTGCCAGCAGTAGGACGGACAGGAGAGCAAATCAGCCCCAGCATTTT	CASSRTDRRANQPQHF
TRBD1	TRBV2	-	TRBJ2-7	TGTGCCAGCAGTTCGGACAGGAGCTCCTACGAGCAGTACTTC	CASSSDRSSYEQYF
-	TRBV7-9	-	TRBJ1-6	TGTGCCAGCAGCTCCCGGGGTATCGGTTCACCCCTCCACTTT	CASSSRGIGSPLHF
-	TRBV18	-	TRBJ1-1	TGTGCCAGCTCACCAGGAGCCGGCCTCAACACTGAAGCTTTCTTT	CASSPGAGLNTEAFF
-	TRBV19	-	TRBJ1-4	TGTGCCAGTAGTATGGGGCCGTGGAGTGAAAAACTGTTTTTT	CASSMGPWSEKLFF
-	TRBV18	-	TRBJ1-2	TGTGCCAGCTCACCCGCAGGGCACTATGGCTACACCTTC	CASSPAGHYGYTF
-	TRBV14	once	TRBJ1-6	TGTGCCAGCAGCCGGGACATCTATAATTCACCCCTCCACTTT	CASSRDIYNSPLHF
-	TRBV14	-	TRBJ2-7	TGTGCCAGCAGCGCGACGGACAGCCTATCTCCCTACGAGCAGTACTTC	CASSATDSLSPYEQYF
-	TRBV27	-	TRBJ1-5	TGTGCCAGCAGTTTAAGGGGGAATCAGCCCCAGCATTTT	CASSLRGNQPQHF
-	TRBV5-1	-	TRBJ2-3	TGCGCCAGCAGCTTGCAGTTTACAGATACGCAGTATTTT	CASSLQFTDTQYF
-	TRBV5-1	-	TRBJ1-6	TGCGCCAGCACTTCCGACGGGGGAGTTGATTCACCCCTCCACTTT	CASTSDGGVDSPLHF
-	TRBV12-3/TRBV12-4	-	TRBJ1-1	TGTGCCAGCAGTGTCGGACAGAGGAGTGAAGCTTTCTTT	CASSVGQRSEAFF
-	TRBV5-6	-	TRBJ2-7	TGTGCCAGCAGCTTGAGTAGGCAGGGCGACGAGCAGTACTTC	CASSLSRQGDEQYF
TRBD1	TRBV6-5	-	TRBJ1-5	TGTGCCAGCAGTACCGACAGGGGCAATCAGCCCCAGCATTTT	CASSTDRGNQPQHF
-	TRBV5-1	-	TRBJ1-1	TGCGCCAGCAGCTTGGGACCTGGGGGGACTGAAGCTTTCTTT	CASSLGPGGTEAFF
-	TRBV3-1/TRBV3-2	-	TRBJ1-2	TGTGCCAGCAGCCAAGCGGGGCGGGATAACTATGGCTACACCTTC	CASSQAGRDNYGYTF
TRBD2	TRBV4-3	once	TRBJ2-3	TGCGCCAGCAGCCAAGAGGTCCGGGGAGCGGGGGACACAGATACGCAGTATTTT	CASSQEVRGAGDTDTQYF
-	TRBV18	-	TRBJ2-2	TGTGCCAGCTCACCACAAGACAGCACAGGGGAGCTGTTTTTT	CASSPQDSTGELFF
TRBD1	TRBV7-6	-	TRBJ2-2	TGTGCCAGCAGCTCCGCCCGGGACAGGGCGATTCAGGAGCTGTTTTTT	CASSSARDRAIQELFF
TRBD1	TRBV5-1	once	TRBJ2-7	TGCGCCAGCAGCTTACCGGGACAGATAAGCGAGCAGTACTTC	CASSLPGQISEQYF
-	TRBV2	-	TRBJ2-2	TGTGCCAGCGAACCCAGGGGCACCGGGGAGCTGTTTTTT	CASEPRGTGELFF
-	TRBV7-2	-	TRBJ2-3	TGTGCCAGCAGCTTAGATCTAGTTAGCACAGATACGCAGTATTTT	CASSLDLVSTDTQYF
TRBD1	TRBV10-3	-	TRBJ1-1	TGTGCCATCAGTCCCGGCTTCGACAGGGGCAGGGGTAGTGAAGCTTTCTTT	CAISPGFDRGRGSEAFF